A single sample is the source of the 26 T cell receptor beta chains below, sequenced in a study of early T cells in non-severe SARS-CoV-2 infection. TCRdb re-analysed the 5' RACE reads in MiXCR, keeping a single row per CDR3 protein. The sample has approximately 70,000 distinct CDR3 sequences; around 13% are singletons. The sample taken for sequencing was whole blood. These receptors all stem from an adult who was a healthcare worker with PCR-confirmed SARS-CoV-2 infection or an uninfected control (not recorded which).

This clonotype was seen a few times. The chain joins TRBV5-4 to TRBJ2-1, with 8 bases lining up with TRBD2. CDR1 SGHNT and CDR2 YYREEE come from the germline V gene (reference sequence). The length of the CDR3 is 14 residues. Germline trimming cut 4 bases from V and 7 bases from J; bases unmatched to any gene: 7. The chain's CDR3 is CASSREGAQNEQFF. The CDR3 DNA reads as TGTGCCAGCAGCCGGGAGGGCGCGCAAAATGAGCAGTTCTTC.

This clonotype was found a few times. The CDR3: CASSLRDKSSYEQYF. CDR3 bases: TGTGCCAGCAGCCTCCGGGACAAGAGCTCCTACGAGCAGTACTTC. The V gene is TRBV4-2, the J gene TRBJ2-7; TRBD1 is a possible D gene (6 bases). Trimming pared 4 bases from V and 0 bases from J, leaving 13 bases between. Germline-derived CDR1 and CDR2 are LGHNA and YNFKEQ. The CDR3 covers 15 residues.

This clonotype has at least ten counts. CDR3 region: CASSSPTDYEQYF. As DNA, the CDR3 is TGTGCCAGCAGCTCCCCGACAGACTACGAGCAGTACTTC. This rearrangement joins TRBV7-9 to TRBJ2-7; a possible D gene is TRBD1 (5 bases). V was clipped by 4 bases and J by 3 bases, with 10 bases between them. The CDR3 runs 13 residues. Germline V gene sequence: CDR1 SEHNR, CDR2 FQNEAQ (reference sequence).

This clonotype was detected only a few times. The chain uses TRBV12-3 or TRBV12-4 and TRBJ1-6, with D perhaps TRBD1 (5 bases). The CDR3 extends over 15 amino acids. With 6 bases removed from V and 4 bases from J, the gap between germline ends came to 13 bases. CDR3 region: CASSLDTLYNSPLHF. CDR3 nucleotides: TGTGCCAGCAGCCTGGACACCTTATATAATTCACCCCTCCACTTT.

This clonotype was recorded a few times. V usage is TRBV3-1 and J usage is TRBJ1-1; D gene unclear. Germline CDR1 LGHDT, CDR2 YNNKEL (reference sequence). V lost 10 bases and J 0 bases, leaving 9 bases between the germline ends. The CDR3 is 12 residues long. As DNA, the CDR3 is TGTGCCACTCAAGCAGTGAACACTGAAGCTTTCTTT. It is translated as CATQAVNTEAFF.

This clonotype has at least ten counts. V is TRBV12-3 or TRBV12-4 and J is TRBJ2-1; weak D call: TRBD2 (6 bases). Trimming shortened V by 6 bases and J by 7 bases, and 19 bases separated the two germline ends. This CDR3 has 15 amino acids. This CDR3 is CASRVADLRLNEQFF. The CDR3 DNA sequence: TGTGCCAGCAGGGTAGCGGACCTACGTTTGAATGAGCAGTTCTTC.

The CDR3 DNA follows: TGTGCCAGCAGTTACCGTGGACCCCTCACTGAAGCTTTCTTT. Translation gives CASSYRGPLTEAFF. This chain joins TRBV6-2 or TRBV6-3 and TRBJ1-1; D gene uncertain. V lost 2 bases to trimming and J lost 4 bases, with 11 bases between them. Germline V gene lookup returns CDR1 MNHEY and CDR2 SVGEGT. This CDR3 has 14 residues.

Written as DNA, the CDR3 is TGTGCCAGCAGAGGACAGGGGGTTGATGGCTACACCTTC. This sequence encodes CASRGQGVDGYTF. The rearrangement uses TRBV5-5 and TRBJ1-2, with TRBD1 identical over 10 bases. The CDR3 loop spans 13 amino acids. Germline-derived CDR1 and CDR2 are SGHKS and YYEKEE (reference sequence). The V gene end was trimmed by 5 bases and the J gene end by 6 bases; junction bases not matched to a gene: 4.

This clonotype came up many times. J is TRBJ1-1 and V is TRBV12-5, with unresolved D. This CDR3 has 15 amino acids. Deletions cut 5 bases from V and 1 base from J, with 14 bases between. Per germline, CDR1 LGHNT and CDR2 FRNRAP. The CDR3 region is CASGPRVQANTEAFF. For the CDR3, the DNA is TGTGCTAGTGGTCCGAGGGTCCAGGCGAACACTGAAGCTTTCTTT.

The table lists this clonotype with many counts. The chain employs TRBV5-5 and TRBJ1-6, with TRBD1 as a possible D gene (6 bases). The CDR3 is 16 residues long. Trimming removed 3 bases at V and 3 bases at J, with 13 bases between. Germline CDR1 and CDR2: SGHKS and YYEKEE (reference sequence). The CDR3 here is CASSSHGQSYNSPLHF. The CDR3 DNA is TGTGCCAGCAGCTCGCACGGACAGAGCTATAATTCACCCCTCCACTTT.

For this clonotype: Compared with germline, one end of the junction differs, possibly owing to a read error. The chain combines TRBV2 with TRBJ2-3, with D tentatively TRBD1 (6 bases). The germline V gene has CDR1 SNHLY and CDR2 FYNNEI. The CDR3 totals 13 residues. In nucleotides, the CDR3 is TGTGCCAGCAAGGGACAAAGCATAGATACGCAGTATTTT. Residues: CASKGQSIDTQYF.

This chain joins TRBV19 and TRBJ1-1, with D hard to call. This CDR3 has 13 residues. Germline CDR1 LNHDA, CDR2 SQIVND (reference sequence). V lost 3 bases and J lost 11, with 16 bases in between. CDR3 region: CASSMVLEGAAFF. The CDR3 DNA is TGTGCCAGTAGTATGGTTTTAGAGGGTGCGGCTTTCTTT.

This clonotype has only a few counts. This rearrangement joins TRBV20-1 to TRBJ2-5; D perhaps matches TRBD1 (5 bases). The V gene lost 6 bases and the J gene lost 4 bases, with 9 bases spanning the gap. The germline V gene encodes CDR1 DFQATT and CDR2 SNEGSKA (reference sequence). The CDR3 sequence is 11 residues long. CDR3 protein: CSARQIETQYF. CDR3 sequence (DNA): TGCAGTGCGAGACAGATAGAGACCCAGTACTTC.

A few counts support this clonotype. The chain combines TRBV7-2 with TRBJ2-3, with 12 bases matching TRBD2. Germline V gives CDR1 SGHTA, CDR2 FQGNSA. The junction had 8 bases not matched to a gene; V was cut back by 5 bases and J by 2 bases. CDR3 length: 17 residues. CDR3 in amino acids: CASSPIWTSGVTDTQYF. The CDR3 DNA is TGTGCCAGCAGCCCCATATGGACTAGCGGGGTCACAGATACGCAGTATTTT.

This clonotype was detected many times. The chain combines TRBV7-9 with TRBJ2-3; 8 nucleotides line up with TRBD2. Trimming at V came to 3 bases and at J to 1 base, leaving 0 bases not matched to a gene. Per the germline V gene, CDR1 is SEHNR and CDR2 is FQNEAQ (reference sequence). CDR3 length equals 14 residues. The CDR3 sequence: CASSFSGGTDTQYF. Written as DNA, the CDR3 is TGTGCCAGCAGCTTTAGCGGGGGCACAGATACGCAGTATTTT.

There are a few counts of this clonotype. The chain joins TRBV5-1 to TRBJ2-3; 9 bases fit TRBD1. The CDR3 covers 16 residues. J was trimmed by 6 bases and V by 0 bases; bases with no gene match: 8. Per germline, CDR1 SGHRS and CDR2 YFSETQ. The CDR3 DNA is TGCGCCAGCAGCTTGGGTGGGACAGGGCCCGCGGATACGCAGTATTTT. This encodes CASSLGGTGPADTQYF.

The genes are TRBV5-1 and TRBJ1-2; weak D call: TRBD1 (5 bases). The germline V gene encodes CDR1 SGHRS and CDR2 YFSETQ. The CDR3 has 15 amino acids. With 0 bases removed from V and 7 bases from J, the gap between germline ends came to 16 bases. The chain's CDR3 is CASSLGGTNLSGYTF. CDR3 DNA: TGCGCCAGCAGCTTGGGAGGGACCAACCTGTCTGGCTACACCTTC.

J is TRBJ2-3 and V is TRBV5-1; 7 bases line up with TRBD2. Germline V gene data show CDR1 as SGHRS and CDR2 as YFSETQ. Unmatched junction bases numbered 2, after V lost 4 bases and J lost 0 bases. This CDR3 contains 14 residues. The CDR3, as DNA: TGCGCCAGCAGCAATAGCGGGAGCACAGATACGCAGTATTTT. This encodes CASSNSGSTDTQYF. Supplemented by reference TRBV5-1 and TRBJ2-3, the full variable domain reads KAGVTQTPRYLIKTRGQQVTLSCSPISGHRSVSWYQQTPGQGLQFLFEYFSETQRNKGNFPGRFSGRQFSNSRSEMNVSTLELGDSALYLCASSNSGSTDTQYFGPGTRLTVL.

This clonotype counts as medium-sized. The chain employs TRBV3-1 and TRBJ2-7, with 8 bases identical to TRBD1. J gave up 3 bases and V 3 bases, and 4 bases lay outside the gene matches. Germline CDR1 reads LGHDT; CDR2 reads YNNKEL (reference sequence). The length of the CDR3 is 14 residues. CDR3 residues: CASSQTGTGYEQYF. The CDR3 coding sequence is TGTGCCAGCAGCCAGACCGGGACAGGCTACGAGCAGTACTTC.

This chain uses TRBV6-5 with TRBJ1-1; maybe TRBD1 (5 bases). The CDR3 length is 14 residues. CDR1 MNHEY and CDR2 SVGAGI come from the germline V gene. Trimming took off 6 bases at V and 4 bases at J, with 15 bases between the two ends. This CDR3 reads CASRDGSGGTEAFF. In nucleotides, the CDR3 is TGTGCCAGCAGGGACGGGAGTGGGGGCACTGAAGCTTTCTTT.

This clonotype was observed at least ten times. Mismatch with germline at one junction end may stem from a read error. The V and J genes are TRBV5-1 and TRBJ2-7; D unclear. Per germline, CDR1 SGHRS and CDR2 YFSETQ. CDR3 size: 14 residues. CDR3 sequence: CASSLDPTSYEQYF. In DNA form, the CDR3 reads TGTGCCAGCAGTTTAGACCCCACTTCCTACGAGCAGTACTTC.

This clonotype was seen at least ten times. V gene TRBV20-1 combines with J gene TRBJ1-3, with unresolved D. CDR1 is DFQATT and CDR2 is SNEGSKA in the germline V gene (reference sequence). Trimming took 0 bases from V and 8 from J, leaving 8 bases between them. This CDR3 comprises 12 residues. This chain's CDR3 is CSARDQGYTIYF. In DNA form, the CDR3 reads TGCAGTGCTAGAGATCAAGGATACACCATATATTTT.

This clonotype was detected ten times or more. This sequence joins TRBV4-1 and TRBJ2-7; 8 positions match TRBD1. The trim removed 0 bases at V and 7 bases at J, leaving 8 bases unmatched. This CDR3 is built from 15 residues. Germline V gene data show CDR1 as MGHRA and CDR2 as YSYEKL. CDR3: CASSQELQGADEQYF. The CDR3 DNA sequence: TGCGCCAGCAGCCAAGAATTGCAGGGGGCGGATGAGCAGTACTTC.

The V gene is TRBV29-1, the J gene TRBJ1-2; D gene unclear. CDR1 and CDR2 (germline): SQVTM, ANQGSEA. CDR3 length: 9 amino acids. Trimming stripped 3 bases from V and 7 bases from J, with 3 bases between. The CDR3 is CSVDSGYTF. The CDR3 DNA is TGCAGCGTTGACTCTGGCTACACCTTC. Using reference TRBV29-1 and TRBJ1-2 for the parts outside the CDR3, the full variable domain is SAVISQKPSRDICQRGTSLTIQCQVDSQVTMMFWYRQQPGQSLTLIATANQGSEATYESGFVIDKFPISRPNLTFSTLTVSNMSPEDSSIYLCSVDSGYTFGSGTRLTVV.

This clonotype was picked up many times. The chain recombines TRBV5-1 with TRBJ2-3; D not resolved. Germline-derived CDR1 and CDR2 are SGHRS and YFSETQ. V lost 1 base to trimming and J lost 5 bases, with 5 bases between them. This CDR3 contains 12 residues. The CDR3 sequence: CASSLMGDTQYF. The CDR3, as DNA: TGCGCCAGCAGCTTGATGGGAGATACGCAGTATTTT.

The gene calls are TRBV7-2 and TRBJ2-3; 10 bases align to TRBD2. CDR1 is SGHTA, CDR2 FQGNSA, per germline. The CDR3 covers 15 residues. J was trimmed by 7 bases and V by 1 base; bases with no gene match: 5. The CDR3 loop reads CASSLGAGGPNTQYF. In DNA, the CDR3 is TGTGCCAGCAGCTTAGGAGCGGGGGGGCCTAATACGCAGTATTTT.